The entry that follows covers one T cell receptor (beta chain) sequence. The trim removed 6 bases at V and 2 bases at J, leaving 12 bases unmatched. The CDR3 runs 17 residues. From germline, CDR1 is KGHSH and CDR2 LQKENI. The data originate from a study of blood T cell repertoires in COVID-19. Study-level information: Samples of COVID-19 (acute and convalescent) were obtained from the United States, Italy and Spain. T cells, B-cell-depleted T cells, or PBMCs supplied cDNA or gDNA.

Methods used by the authors: Reference gene primer amplification yielded estimated nucleated cell counts. TCRdb keeps only in-frame clones here, not all; method: immunoSEQ multiplex PCR. The V and J calls and clone size come from that table; D and trimming were worked out from the DNA. The sample has 300,000 to 450,000 clones, 70% to 85% seen once; the top ten hold about 1.2%. The V call is TRBV18, the J call TRBJ2-3; 9 bases are a match to TRBD2. Material for sequencing was peripheral blood. This TCR derives from a human donor with acute or convalescent COVID-19. The donor label of this sample is uncertain. The CDR3 nucleotides are TGTGCCAGCTCCAACCCCTTCGGCGGGGGGGCCACAGATACGCAGTATTTT. Protein product: CASSNPFGGGATDTQYF.